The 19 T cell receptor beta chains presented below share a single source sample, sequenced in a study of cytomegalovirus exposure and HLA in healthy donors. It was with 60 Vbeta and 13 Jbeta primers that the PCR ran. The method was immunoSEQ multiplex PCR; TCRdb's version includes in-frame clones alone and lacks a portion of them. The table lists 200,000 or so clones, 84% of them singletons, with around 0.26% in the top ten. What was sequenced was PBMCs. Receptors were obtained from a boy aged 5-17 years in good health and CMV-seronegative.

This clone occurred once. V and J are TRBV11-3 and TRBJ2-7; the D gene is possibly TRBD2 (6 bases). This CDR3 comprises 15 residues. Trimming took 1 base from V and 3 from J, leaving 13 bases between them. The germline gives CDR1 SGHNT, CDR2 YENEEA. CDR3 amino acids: CASSLGSGLNYEQYF. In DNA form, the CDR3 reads TGTGCCAGCAGCTTAGGGTCAGGACTAAACTACGAGCAGTACTTC.

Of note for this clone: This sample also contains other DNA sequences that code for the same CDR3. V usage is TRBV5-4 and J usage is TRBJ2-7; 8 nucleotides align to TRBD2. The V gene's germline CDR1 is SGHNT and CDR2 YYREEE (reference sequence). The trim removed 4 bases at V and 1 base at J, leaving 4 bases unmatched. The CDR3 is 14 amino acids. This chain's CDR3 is CASSRGGVSYEQYF. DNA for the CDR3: TGTGCCAGCAGCCGGGGGGGGGTATCCTACGAGCAGTACTTC. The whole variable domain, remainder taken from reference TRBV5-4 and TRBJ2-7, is ETGVTQSPTHLIKTRGQQVTLRCSSQSGHNTVSWYQQALGQGPQFIFQYYREEENGRGNFPPRFSGLQFPNYSSELNVNALELDDSALYLCASSRGGVSYEQYFGPGTRLTVT.

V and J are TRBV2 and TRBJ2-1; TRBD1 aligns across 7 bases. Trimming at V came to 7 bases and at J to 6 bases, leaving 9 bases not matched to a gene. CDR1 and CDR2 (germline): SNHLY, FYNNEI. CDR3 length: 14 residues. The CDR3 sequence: CASISGTEGNEQFF. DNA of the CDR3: TGTGCCAGCATTTCGGGGACAGAAGGCAATGAGCAGTTCTTC.

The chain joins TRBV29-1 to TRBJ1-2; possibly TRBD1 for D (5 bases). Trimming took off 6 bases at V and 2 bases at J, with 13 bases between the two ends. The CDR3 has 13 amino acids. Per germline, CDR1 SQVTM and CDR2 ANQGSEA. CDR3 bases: TGCAGCGTGCAACCAGGGTCCAACTATGGCTACACCTTC. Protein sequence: CSVQPGSNYGYTF.

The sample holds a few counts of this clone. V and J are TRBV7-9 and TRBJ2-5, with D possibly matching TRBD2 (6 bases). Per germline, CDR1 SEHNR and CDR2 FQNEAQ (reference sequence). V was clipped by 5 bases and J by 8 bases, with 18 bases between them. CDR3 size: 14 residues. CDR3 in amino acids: CASSPRRGGETQYF. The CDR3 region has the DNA TGTGCCAGCAGCCCCCGGAGGGGAGGTGAAACCCAGTACTTC.

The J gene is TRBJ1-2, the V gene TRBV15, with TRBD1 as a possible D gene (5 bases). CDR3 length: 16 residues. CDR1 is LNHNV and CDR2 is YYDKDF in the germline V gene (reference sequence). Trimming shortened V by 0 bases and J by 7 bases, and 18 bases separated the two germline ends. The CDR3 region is CATSRDLDRPLRGYTF. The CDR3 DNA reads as TGTGCCACCAGCAGAGATCTTGACAGACCCCTCCGTGGCTACACCTTC. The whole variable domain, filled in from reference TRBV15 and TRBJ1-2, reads DAMVIQNPRYQVTQFGKPVTLSCSQTLNHNVMYWYQQKSSQAPKLLFHYYDKDFNNEADTPDNFQSRRPNTSFCFLDIRSPGLGDTAMYLCATSRDLDRPLRGYTFGSGTRLTVV.

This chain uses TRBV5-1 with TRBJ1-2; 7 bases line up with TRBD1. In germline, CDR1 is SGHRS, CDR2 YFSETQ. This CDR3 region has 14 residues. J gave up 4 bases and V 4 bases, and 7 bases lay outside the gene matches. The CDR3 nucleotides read TGCGCCAGCAGCGTAGACAGGGAACCCTATGGCTACACCTTC. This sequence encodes CASSVDREPYGYTF.

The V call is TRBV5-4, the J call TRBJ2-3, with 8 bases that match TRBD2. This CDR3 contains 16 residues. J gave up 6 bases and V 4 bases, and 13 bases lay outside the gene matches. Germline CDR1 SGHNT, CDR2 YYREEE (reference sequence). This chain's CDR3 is CASSRPGLEFLDTQYF. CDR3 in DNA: TGTGCCAGCAGCCGGCCGGGACTAGAATTTTTGGATACGCAGTATTTT.

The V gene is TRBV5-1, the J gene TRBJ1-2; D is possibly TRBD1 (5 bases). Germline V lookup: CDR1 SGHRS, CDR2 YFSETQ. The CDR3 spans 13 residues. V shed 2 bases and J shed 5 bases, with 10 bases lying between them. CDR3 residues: CASSFGEGYGYTF. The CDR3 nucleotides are TGCGCCAGCAGCTTTGGGGAGGGGTATGGCTACACCTTC.

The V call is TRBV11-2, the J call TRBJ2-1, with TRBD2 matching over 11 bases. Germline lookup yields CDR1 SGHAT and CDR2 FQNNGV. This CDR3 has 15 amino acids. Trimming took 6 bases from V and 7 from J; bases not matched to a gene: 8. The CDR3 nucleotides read TGTGCCAGCAGTCCAACTAGCGGGGGAGTGAATGAGCAGTTCTTC. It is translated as CASSPTSGGVNEQFF. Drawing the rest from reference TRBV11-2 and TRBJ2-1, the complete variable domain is EAGVAQSPRYKIIEKRQSVAFWCNPISGHATLYWYQQILGQGPKLLIQFQNNGVVDDSQLPKDRFSAERLKGVDSTLKIQPAKLEDSAVYLCASSPTSGGVNEQFFGPGTRLTVL.

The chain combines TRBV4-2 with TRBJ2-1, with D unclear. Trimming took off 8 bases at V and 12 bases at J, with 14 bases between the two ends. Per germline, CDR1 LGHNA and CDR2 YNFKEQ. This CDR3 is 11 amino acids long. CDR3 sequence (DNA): TGTGCCAGCGGGTGGGCTCTGCGGCAGTTCTTC. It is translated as CASGWALRQFF.

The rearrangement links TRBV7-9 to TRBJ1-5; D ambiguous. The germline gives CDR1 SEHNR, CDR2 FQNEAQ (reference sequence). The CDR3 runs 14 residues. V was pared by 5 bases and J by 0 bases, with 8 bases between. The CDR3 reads CASSPQYSNQPQHF. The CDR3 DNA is TGTGCCAGCAGCCCACAGTATAGCAATCAGCCCCAGCATTTT.

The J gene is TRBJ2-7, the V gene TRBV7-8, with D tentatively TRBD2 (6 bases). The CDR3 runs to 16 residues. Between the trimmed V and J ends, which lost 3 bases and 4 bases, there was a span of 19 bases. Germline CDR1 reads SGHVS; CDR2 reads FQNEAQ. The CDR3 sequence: CASSFRTAGNLYEQYF. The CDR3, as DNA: TGTGCCAGCAGCTTCCGAACCGCGGGGAACCTTTACGAGCAGTACTTC.

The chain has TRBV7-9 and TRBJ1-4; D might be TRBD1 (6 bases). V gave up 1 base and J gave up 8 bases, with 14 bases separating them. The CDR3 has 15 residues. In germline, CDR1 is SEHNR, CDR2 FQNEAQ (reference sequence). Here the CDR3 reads CASSLGPGEREKLFF. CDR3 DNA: TGTGCCAGCAGCTTAGGCCCAGGGGAGCGGGAAAAACTGTTTTTT.

CDR3 region: CASSLSDEDYNEQFF. The CDR3 nucleotides read TGTGCCAGCAGCTTGTCCGACGAGGACTACAATGAGCAGTTCTTC. This sequence joins TRBV5-5 and TRBJ2-1; D uncertain. The CDR3 is 15 amino acids. Trimming removed 1 base from V and 3 bases from J, with 11 bases in between. Germline CDR1 reads SGHKS; CDR2 reads YYEKEE (reference sequence). Complete variable domain (other parts from reference TRBV5-5 and TRBJ2-1): DAGVTQSPTHLIKTRGQQVTLRCSPISGHKSVSWYQQVLGQGPQFIFQYYEKEERGRGNFPDRFSARQFPNYSSELNVNALLLGDSALYLCASSLSDEDYNEQFFGPGTRLTVL.

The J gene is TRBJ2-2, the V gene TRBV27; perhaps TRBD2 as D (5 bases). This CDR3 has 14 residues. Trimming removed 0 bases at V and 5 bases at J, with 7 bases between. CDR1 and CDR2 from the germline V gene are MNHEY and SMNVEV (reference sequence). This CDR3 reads CASSLSSGTGELFF. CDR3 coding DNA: TGTGCCAGCAGTTTATCCTCGGGGACCGGGGAGCTGTTTTTT.

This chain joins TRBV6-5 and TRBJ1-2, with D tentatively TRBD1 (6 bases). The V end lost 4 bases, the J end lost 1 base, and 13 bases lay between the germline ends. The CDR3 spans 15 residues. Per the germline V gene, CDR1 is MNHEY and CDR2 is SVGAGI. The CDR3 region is CASSFSGTLNYGYTF. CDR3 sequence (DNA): TGTGCCAGCAGTTTCTCCGGGACACTTAACTATGGCTACACCTTC.

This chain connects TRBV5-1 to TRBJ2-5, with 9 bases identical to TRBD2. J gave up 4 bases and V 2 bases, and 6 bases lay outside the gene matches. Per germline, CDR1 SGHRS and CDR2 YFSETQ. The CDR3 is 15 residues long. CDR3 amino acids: CASSFASGEGETQYF. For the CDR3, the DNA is TGCGCCAGCAGCTTCGCTAGCGGGGAAGGAGAGACCCAGTACTTC.

CDR3 nucleotides: TGCGCCAGCAGCTTGGCCGCCAGGAACACTGAAGCTTTCTTT. Encoded protein: CASSLAARNTEAFF. The chain couples TRBV5-1 to TRBJ1-1; no firm D call. The germline V gene has CDR1 SGHRS and CDR2 YFSETQ. V was shortened by 0 bases and J by 1 base, with 7 bases between the two germline ends. The CDR3 has 14 residues.